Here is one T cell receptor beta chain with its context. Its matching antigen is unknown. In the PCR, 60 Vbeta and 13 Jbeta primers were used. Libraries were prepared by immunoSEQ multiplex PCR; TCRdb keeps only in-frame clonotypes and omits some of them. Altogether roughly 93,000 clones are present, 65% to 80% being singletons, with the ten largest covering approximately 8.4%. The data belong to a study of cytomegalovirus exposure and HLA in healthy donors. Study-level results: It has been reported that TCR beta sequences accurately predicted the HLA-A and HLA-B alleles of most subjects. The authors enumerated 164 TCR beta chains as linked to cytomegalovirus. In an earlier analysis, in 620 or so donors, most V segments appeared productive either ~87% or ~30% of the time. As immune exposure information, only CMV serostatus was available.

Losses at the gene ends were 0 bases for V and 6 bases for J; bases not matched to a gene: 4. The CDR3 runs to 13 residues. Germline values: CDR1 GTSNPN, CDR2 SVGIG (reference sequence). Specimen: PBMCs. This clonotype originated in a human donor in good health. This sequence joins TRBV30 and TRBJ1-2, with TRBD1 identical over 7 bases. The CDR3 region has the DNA TGTGCCTGGAGTGTAGGGGGCAGTAATGGCTACACCTTC. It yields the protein CAWSVGGSNGYTF.